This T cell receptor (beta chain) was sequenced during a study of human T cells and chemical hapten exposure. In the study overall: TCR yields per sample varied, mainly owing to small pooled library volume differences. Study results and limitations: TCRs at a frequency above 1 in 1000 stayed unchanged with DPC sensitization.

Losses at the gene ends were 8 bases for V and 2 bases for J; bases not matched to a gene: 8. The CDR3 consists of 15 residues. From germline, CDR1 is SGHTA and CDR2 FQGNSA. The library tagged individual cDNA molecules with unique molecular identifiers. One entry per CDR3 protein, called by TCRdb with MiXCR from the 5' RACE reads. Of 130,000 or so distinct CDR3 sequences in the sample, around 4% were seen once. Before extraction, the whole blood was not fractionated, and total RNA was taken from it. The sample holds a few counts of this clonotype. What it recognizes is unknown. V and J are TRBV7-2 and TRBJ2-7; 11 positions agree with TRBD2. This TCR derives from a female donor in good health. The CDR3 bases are TGTGCCAGCCGTTCGACTAGCGGGGCGGCCTACGAGCAGTACTTC. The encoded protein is CASRSTSGAAYEQYF.